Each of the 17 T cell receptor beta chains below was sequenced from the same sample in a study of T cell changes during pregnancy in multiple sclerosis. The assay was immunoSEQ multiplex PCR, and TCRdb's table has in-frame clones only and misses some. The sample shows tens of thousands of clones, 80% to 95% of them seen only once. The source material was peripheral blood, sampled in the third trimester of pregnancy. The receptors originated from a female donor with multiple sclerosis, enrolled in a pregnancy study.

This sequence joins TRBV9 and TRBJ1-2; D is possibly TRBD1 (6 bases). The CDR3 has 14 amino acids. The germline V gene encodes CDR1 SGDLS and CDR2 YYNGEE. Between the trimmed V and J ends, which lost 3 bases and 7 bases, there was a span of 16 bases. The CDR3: CASSADSARGGYTF. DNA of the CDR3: TGTGCCAGCAGCGCCGACAGTGCCAGGGGTGGCTACACCTTC.

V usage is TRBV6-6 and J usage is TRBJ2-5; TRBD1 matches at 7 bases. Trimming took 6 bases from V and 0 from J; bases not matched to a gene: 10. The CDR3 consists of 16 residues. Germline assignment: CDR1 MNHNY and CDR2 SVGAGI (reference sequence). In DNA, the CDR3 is TGTGCCAGCAGAGATCCGGGACAGCCCAACCAAGAGACCCAGTACTTC. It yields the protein CASRDPGQPNQETQYF.

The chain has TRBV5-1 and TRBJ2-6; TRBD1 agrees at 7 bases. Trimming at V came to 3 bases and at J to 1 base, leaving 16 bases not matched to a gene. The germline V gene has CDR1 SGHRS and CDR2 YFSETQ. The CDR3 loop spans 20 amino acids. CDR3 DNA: TGCGCCAGCAGCTCACGGCGACAGGGTGCCCTCCAATCTGGGGCCAACGTCCTGACTTTC. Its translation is CASSSRRQGALQSGANVLTF.

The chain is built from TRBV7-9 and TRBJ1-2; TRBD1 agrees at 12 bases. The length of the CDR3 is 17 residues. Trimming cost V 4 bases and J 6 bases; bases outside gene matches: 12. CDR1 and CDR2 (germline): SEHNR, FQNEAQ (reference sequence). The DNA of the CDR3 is TGTGCCAGCAGCTCCGAGGTTCCGGGACAGGGGGCGGATGGCTACACCTTC. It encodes CASSSEVPGQGADGYTF. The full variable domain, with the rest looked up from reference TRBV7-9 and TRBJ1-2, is DTGVSQNPRHKITKRGQNVTFRCDPISEHNRLYWYRQTLGQGPEFLTYFQNEAQLEKSRLLSDRFSAERPKGSFSTLEIQRTEQGDSAMYLCASSSEVPGQGADGYTFGSGTRLTVV.

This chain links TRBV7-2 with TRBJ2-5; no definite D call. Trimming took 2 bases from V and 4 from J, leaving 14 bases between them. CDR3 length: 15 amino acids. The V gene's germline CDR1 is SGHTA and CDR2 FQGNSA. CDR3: CASSLQSRHRETQYF. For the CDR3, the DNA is TGTGCCAGCAGCTTACAGTCCAGACATCGAGAGACCCAGTACTTC.

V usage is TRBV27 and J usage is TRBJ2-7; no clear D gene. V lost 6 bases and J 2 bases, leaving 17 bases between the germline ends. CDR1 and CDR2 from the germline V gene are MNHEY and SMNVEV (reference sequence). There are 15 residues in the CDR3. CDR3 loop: CASSQSGGTPYEQYF. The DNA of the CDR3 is TGTGCCAGCAGCCAGTCCGGCGGCACCCCCTACGAGCAGTACTTC.

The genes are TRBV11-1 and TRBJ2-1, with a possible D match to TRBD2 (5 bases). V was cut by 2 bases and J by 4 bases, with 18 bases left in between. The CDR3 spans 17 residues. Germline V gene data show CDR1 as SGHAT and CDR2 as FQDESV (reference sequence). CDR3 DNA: TGTGCCAGCAGCTTAAACCCGACGGGGATGTGGTACAATGAGCAGTTCTTC. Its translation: CASSLNPTGMWYNEQFF.

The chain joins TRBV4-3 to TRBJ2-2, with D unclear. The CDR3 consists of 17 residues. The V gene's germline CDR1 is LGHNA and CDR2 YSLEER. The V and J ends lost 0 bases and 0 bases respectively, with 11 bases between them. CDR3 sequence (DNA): TGCGCCAGCAGCCAAGATGGCAGGCCCTCGAACACCGGGGAGCTGTTTTTT. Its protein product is CASSQDGRPSNTGELFF.

CDR3 in amino acids: CASKRASGTYTDTQYF. CDR3 nucleotides: TGTGCCAGCAAGCGGGCTAGCGGGACCTACACAGATACGCAGTATTTT. The chain links TRBV27 to TRBJ2-3, with 9 bases identical to TRBD2. The CDR3 spans 16 residues. The germline V gene encodes CDR1 MNHEY and CDR2 SMNVEV (reference sequence). Unmatched junction bases numbered 10, after V lost 7 bases and J lost 2 bases.

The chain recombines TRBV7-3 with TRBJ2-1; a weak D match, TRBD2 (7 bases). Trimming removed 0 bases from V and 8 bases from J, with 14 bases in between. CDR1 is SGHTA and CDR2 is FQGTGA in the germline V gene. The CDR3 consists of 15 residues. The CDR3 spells CASSLTRGGGDEQFF. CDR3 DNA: TGTGCCAGCAGCTTAACCCGCGGAGGGGGGGATGAGCAGTTCTTC.

The CDR3 DNA reads TGTGCCAGCAGCTCCCCCTCAGGCACGAACACCGGGGAGCTGTTTTTT. This gives the protein CASSSPSGTNTGELFF. The chain couples TRBV7-6 to TRBJ2-2; D call uncertain. CDR1 is SGHVS and CDR2 is FNYEAQ in the germline V gene. Trimming removed 4 bases from V and 0 bases from J, with 12 bases in between. The CDR3 totals 16 residues.

Here the CDR3 reads CASSLGQGMNTEAFF. DNA for the CDR3: TGCGCCAGCAGCTTGGGGCAGGGGATGAACACTGAAGCTTTCTTT. The chain joins TRBV5-1 to TRBJ1-1; D is perhaps TRBD1 (6 bases). V lost 0 bases, J lost 0 bases, and 9 bases lay in between. There are 15 residues in the CDR3. Germline CDR1 and CDR2: SGHRS and YFSETQ. Full variable domain (rest looked up from reference TRBV5-1 and TRBJ1-1): KAGVTQTPRYLIKTRGQQVTLSCSPISGHRSVSWYQQTPGQGLQFLFEYFSETQRNKGNFPGRFSGRQFSNSRSEMNVSTLELGDSALYLCASSLGQGMNTEAFFGQGTRLTVV.

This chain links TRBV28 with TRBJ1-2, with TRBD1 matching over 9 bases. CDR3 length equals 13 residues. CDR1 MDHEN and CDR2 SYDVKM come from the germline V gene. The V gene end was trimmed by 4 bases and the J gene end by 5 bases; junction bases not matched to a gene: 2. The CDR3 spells CASSSGQGYGYTF. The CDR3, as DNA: TGTGCCAGCAGTTCGGGACAGGGATATGGCTACACCTTC.

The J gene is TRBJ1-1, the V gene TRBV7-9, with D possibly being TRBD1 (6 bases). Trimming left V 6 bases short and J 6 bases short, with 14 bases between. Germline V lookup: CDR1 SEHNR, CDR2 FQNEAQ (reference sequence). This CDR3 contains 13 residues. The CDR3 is CASSLRGTSEAFF. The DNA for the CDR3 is TGTGCCAGCAGTTTAAGGGGGACCTCTGAAGCTTTCTTT.

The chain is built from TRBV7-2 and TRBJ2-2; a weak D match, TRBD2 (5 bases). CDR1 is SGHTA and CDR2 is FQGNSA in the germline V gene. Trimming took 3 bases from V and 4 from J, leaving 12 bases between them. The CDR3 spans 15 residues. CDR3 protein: CASSFQSGGTGELFF. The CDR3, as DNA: TGTGCCAGCAGCTTCCAATCTGGAGGCACCGGGGAGCTGTTTTTT.

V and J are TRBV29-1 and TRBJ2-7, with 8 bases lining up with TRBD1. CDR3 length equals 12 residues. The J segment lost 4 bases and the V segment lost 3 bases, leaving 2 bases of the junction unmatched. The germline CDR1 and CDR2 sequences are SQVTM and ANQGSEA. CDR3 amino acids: CSVDGTGYEQYF. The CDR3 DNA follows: TGCAGCGTTGACGGGACAGGTTACGAGCAGTACTTC.

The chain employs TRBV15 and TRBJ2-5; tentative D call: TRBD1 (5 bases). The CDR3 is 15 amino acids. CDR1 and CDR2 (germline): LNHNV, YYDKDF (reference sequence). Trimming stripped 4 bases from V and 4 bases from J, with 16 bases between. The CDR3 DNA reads TGTGCCACCAGCAAAGTGGTTACAGGTCGAGAGACCCAGTACTTC. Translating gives CATSKVVTGRETQYF.